This is a list of T cell receptor beta chains from one sample in a study of beta chain features in type 1 diabetes. Data came from immunoSEQ multiplex PCR; TCRdb stores just in-frame clones and leaves some out. The sample includes 150,000 to 170,000 clones, approximately 10% seen only once; the top ten take under 0.55%. The source material was central memory CD4+ T cells from blood. The receptors originated from a man aged 25-40 years with type 1 diabetes. The CDR3 runs from the conserved cysteine through the conserved F or W. D genes are given only for firm matches. Part of the rows lack a size; the others show once, few, many or a class for expanded clones.

V gene	J gene	D gene	clone size	CDR3 DNA	CDR3 protein
TRBV11-2	TRBJ2-3	TRBD2	few	TGTGCCAGCAGCCTCCGACTAGCGACCCGCACAGATACGCAGTATTTT	CASSLRLATRTDTQYF
TRBV4-3	TRBJ2-7	TRBD1	few	TGCGCCAGCAGCCAACCCGGGACAGGGGTCCACGAGCAGTACTTC	CASSQPGTGVHEQYF
TRBV7-3	TRBJ2-1	-	-	TGTGCCAGCAGCTTATGGGCCAGCTCCAATGAGCAGTTCTTC	CASSLWASSNEQFF
TRBV27	TRBJ2-7	TRBD1	few	TGTGCCAGCAGGAGACAGGGTGGAAACGAGCAGTACTTC	CASRRQGGNEQYF
TRBV11-3	TRBJ2-7	-	-	TGTGCCAGCAGCTCAGACAGGTCACGGATTTACTTC	CASSSDRSRIYF
TRBV28	TRBJ2-2	-	-	TGTGCCAGCAGCTTAAGAGTTACCGGGGAGCTGTTTTTT	CASSLRVTGELFF
TRBV4-2	TRBJ2-1	TRBD2	few	TGTGCCAGCAGCCAAGAGGTCCTAGCGGGAGTCGGGAACAATGAGCAGTTCTTC	CASSQEVLAGVGNNEQFF
TRBV7-7	TRBJ1-3	-	-	TGTGCTAGCACCCTGGCGAGGCGAAACACCATATATTTT	CASTLARRNTIYF
TRBV5-4	TRBJ2-1	TRBD2	-	TGTGCCAGCAGCCCGACTAGCTCGGTCAATGAGCAGTTCTTC	CASSPTSSVNEQFF
TRBV5-4	TRBJ2-1	TRBD1	-	TGTGCCAGCAGCCCTGGACAGGGGGTCTCCTACAATGAGCAGTTCTTC	CASSPGQGVSYNEQFF
TRBV28	TRBJ1-1	-	-	TGTGCCAGCAGACAGGCGGGAGACACTGAAGCTTTCTTT	CASRQAGDTEAFF